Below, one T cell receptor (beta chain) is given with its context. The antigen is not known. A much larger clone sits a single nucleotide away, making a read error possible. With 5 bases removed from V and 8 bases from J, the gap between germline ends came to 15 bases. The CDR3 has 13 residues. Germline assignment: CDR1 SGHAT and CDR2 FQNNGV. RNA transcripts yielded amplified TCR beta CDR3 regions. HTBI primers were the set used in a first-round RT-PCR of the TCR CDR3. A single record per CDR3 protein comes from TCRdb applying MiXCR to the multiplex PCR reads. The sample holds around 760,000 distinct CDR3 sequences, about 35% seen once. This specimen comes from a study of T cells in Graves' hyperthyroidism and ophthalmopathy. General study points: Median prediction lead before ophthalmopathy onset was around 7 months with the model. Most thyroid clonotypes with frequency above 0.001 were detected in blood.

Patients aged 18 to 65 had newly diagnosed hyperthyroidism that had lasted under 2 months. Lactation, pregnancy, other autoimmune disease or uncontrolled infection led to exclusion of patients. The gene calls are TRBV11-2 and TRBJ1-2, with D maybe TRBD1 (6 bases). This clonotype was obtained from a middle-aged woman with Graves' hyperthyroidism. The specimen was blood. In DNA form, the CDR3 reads TGTGCCAGCAGCCGGACGGGGGCGAAAGGCTACACCTTC. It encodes CASSRTGAKGYTF.